Below, 8 T cell receptor beta chains from the same sample are listed, as sequenced in a study of OX40 agonist ivuxolimab in advanced cancers. Profiling relied on immunoSEQ multiplex PCR, and the TCRdb table lists in-frame clones only, not all of them. The sample has tens of thousands of clones, roughly 90% seen once. The sample was CD4+ or CD8+ T cells sorted from blood, taken in a trial of the OX40 agonist ivuxolimab. These receptors were obtained from an adult with an advanced solid tumor such as melanoma, head and neck, liver or kidney cancer.

J is TRBJ2-1 and V is TRBV7-9, with D unclear. This CDR3 is built from 11 residues. Germline loops: CDR1 SEHNR, CDR2 FQNEAQ (reference sequence). Trimming shortened V by 3 bases and J by 8 bases, and 5 bases separated the two germline ends. As DNA, the CDR3 is TGTGCCAGCAGCTTTAACTATGAGCAGTTCTTC. As protein: CASSFNYEQFF.

The chain has TRBV6-4 and TRBJ2-4; 13 bases fit TRBD2. The CDR3 length is 20 residues. Germline-derived CDR1 and CDR2 are MRHNA and SNTAGT. V lost 3 bases to trimming and J lost 2 bases; unmatched junction nucleotides: 13. CDR3 sequence reads: CASSEPPGLAGCGSKNIQYF. The CDR3 region has the DNA TGTGCCAGCAGTGAACCACCGGGACTAGCGGGATGTGGTTCCAAAAACATTCAGTACTTC.

The gene calls are TRBV10-2 and TRBJ2-3; unclear D gene. Germline V lookup: CDR1 WSHSY, CDR2 SAAADI. This CDR3 has 11 residues. V shed 5 bases and J shed 3 bases, with 3 bases lying between them. CDR3 loop: CASSSTDTQYF. The CDR3 DNA reads TGCGCCAGCAGTAGTACAGATACGCAGTATTTT.

This sequence joins TRBV7-9 and TRBJ2-4; 7 bases map to TRBD1. This CDR3 has 14 amino acids. The germline gives CDR1 SEHNR, CDR2 FQNEAQ (reference sequence). V lost 5 bases and J lost 8; bases outside the gene matches: 9. CDR3 sequence (DNA): TGTGCCAGCAGCCCAACCGGGACAGCGGACATTCAGTACTTC. Encoded protein: CASSPTGTADIQYF.

The gene calls are TRBV6-1 and TRBJ2-5; 7 bases agree with TRBD1. There are 14 residues in the CDR3. Trimming took 7 bases from V and 1 from J; bases not matched to a gene: 6. Germline CDR1 reads MNHNS; CDR2 reads SASEGT. DNA of the CDR3: TGTGCCAGCAACCGGGGACAGCCCCAAGAGACCCAGTACTTC. Residues: CASNRGQPQETQYF.

The rearrangement joins TRBV5-1 to TRBJ2-5, with D perhaps given as TRBD1 or TRBD2 (5 bases each). The V gene lost 2 bases and the J gene lost 1 base, with 9 bases spanning the gap. The CDR3 covers 14 residues. Germline-derived CDR1 and CDR2 are SGHRS and YFSETQ. The CDR3 DNA sequence: TGCGCCAGCAGCTTCGAGGGGTTCCAAGAGACCCAGTACTTC. It codes for CASSFEGFQETQYF.

This chain's CDR3 is CASSARQGNYGYTF. As DNA, the CDR3 is TGTGCCAGCAGCGCACGACAGGGTAACTATGGCTACACCTTC. The chain carries TRBV5-8 and TRBJ1-2; 7 bases are shared with TRBD1. J gave up 1 base and V 4 bases, and 4 bases lay outside the gene matches. The length of the CDR3 is 14 residues. Looked up from germline, CDR1 is SGHTS and CDR2 is YDEGEE.

This rearrangement joins TRBV7-9 to TRBJ1-6; D may be TRBD1 (6 bases). CDR3 size: 14 residues. Germline-derived CDR1 and CDR2 are SEHNR and FQNEAQ (reference sequence). Deletions cut 5 bases from V and 7 bases from J, with 12 bases between. The CDR3 coding sequence is TGTGCCAGCAGCCGGGACATGGGGAATTCACCCCTCCACTTT. Its translation is CASSRDMGNSPLHF.